Listed below are T cell receptor beta chains from one sample, sequenced in a study of identical twins. TCRdb re-derived calls from the 5' RACE reads in MiXCR, one entry per CDR3 protein. The table lists about 790,000 distinct CDR3 sequences, 18% of them singletons, with about 12% in the top ten. The same data also went into a second study, on T cells expressing NK-cell markers.

Material: PBMCs. These receptor sequences come from a woman aged 18-30 years in good health. Both conserved end residues are part of each CDR3. D genes are given only for firm matches. For some rows the clone size is stated as once, few or many, or as a class when expanded; others skip it.

abundance	v_gene	d_gene	j_gene	CDR3aa	CDR3nt
few	TRBV29-1	NA	TRBJ2-7	CSVVGGSDTYEQYF	TGCAGCGTTGTAGGTGGGAGTGACACCTACGAGCAGTACTTC
NA	TRBV6-2/TRBV6-3	NA	TRBJ2-1	CASSYTSLAQFF	TGTGCCAGCAGTTACACCAGTCTAGCACAGTTCTTC
many	TRBV4-3	NA	TRBJ2-7	CASSQVLDSAYEQYF	TGCGCCAGCAGCCAAGTTCTCGACAGCGCCTACGAGCAGTACTTC
few	TRBV18	TRBD2	TRBJ2-4	CASSPGEGLVAKNIQYF	TGTGCCAGCTCGCCCGGGGAGGGTCTGGTGGCCAAAAACATTCAGTACTTC
few	TRBV12-3/TRBV12-4	TRBD1	TRBJ1-5	CASSPGQGDNQPQHF	TGTGCCAGCAGCCCGGGACAGGGGGATAATCAGCCCCAGCATTTT
NA	TRBV3-1	TRBD2	TRBJ2-7	CASTLTSGGAYEQYF	TGTGCCAGCACCTTGACTAGCGGGGGGGCCTACGAGCAGTACTTC
NA	TRBV9	TRBD2	TRBJ2-2	CASSPITGTSRTGELFF	TGTGCCAGCAGCCCCATTACCGGGACTAGCAGAACCGGGGAGCTGTTTTTT
few	TRBV24-1	NA	TRBJ2-3	CATSGGAADTQYF	TGTGCCACCAGTGGCGGGGCGGCAGATACGCAGTATTTT
NA	TRBV20-1	NA	TRBJ2-4	CSAQSGRDGKNIQYF	TGCAGTGCTCAGAGCGGGCGGGACGGCAAAAACATTCAGTACTTC
many	TRBV12-3/TRBV12-4	TRBD2	TRBJ2-1	CASSFGLAGGRSYNEQFF	TGTGCCAGCAGTTTTGGACTAGCGGGAGGTCGATCCTACAATGAGCAGTTCTTC
many	TRBV5-1	NA	TRBJ2-7	CASSLEQRISYEQYF	TGCGCCAGCAGCTTGGAGCAGAGGATCTCCTACGAGCAGTACTTC
NA	TRBV20-1	NA	TRBJ2-2	CSAARSGELFF	TGCAGTGCCGCTAGGTCTGGGGAGCTGTTTTTT
NA	TRBV24-1	NA	TRBJ1-3	CATSDLQTAGNTIYF	TGTGCCACCAGTGATTTGCAAACAGCTGGAAACACCATATATTTT
few	TRBV12-3/TRBV12-4	NA	TRBJ2-1	CASSLALGNMGNEQFF	TGTGCCAGCAGTTTAGCGCTGGGAAATATGGGCAATGAGCAGTTCTTC
NA	TRBV27	TRBD2	TRBJ2-1	CASSPILAGDRIYEQFF	TGTGCCAGCAGTCCGATTCTAGCGGGAGATAGAATTTATGAGCAGTTCTTC
NA	TRBV7-7	NA	TRBJ2-2	CASSSQTTSTGELFF	TGTGCCAGCAGCTCTCAGACGACCTCCACCGGGGAGCTGTTTTTT
few	TRBV12-3/TRBV12-4	TRBD2	TRBJ2-1	CASSRTTSGLNNEQFF	TGTGCCAGCAGTCGGACTACTAGCGGGCTGAACAATGAGCAGTTCTTC
few	TRBV7-2	TRBD1	TRBJ2-7	CASSLGGQGADEQYF	TGTGCCAGCAGCTTGGGGGGACAGGGGGCTGACGAGCAGTACTTC
many	TRBV20-1	NA	TRBJ1-2	CSARLRDYGYTF	TGCAGTGCTCGCCTCCGGGACTATGGCTACACCTTC
once	TRBV5-1	NA	TRBJ2-2	CASSLAMTGNTGELFF	TGCGCCAGCAGCTTGGCCATGACAGGGAACACCGGGGAGCTGTTTTTT
NA	TRBV7-9	NA	TRBJ2-2	CASRYSGTGELFF	TGTGCCAGCAGATACTCGGGCACCGGGGAGCTGTTTTTT
many	TRBV20-1	NA	TRBJ2-3	CSARTSIWTDTQYF	TGCAGTGCTAGAACCTCGATATGGACAGATACGCAGTATTTT
NA	TRBV6-1	NA	TRBJ2-5	CASSEFKQETQYF	TGTGCCAGCAGTGAATTTAAACAAGAGACCCAGTACTTC
NA	TRBV5-1	NA	TRBJ2-7	CASSAPGFEQYF	TGCGCCAGCAGCGCGCCGGGATTCGAGCAGTACTTC
NA	TRBV29-1	TRBD2	TRBJ2-1	CSAPRGSSYNEQFF	TGCAGCGCGCCGCGGGGGAGCTCCTACAATGAGCAGTTCTTC
few	TRBV7-2	TRBD2	TRBJ2-5	CASSFWLADEETQYF	TGTGCCAGCAGCTTTTGGCTAGCGGATGAGGAGACCCAGTACTTC
NA	TRBV11-2	NA	TRBJ2-1	CASSRVLPQSSYNEQFF	TGTGCCAGCAGCCGCGTTTTACCACAGAGCTCCTACAATGAGCAGTTCTTC